Shown below are 22 T cell receptor beta chains from a single sample sequenced in a study of cytomegalovirus exposure and HLA in healthy donors. Profiling relied on immunoSEQ multiplex PCR, and the TCRdb table lists in-frame clones only, not all of them. The sample lists about 160,000 clones; approximately 84% were seen once. Sequenced input: PBMCs. Receptors were obtained from a man aged 25 to 45 in good health and CMV-seropositive.

The chain links TRBV28 to TRBJ2-7; 9 positions agree with TRBD1. In germline, CDR1 is MDHEN, CDR2 SYDVKM. J was trimmed by 2 bases and V by 6 bases; bases with no gene match: 2. This CDR3 contains 13 residues. CDR3 in amino acids: CASRQGATYEQYF. CDR3 DNA sequence: TGTGCCAGCAGACAGGGGGCTACCTACGAGCAGTACTTC.

The V and J genes are TRBV28 and TRBJ2-7, with TRBD2 identical over 12 bases. CDR1 is MDHEN and CDR2 is SYDVKM in the germline V gene. V gave up 5 bases and J gave up 0 bases; unmatched junction bases: 2. CDR3 length: 15 residues. For the CDR3, the DNA is TGTGCCAGCAGTCGACTAGCGGGAGACTCCTACGAGCAGTACTTC. Translated: CASSRLAGDSYEQYF.

The sample holds a few counts of this clone. This chain uses TRBV6-5 with TRBJ1-2; D unresolved. Per germline, CDR1 MNHEY and CDR2 SVGAGI. Between the trimmed V and J ends, which lost 0 bases and 4 bases, there was a span of 12 bases. This CDR3 is built from 15 residues. The CDR3 region is CASSYSLGLAYGYTF. The DNA for the CDR3 is TGTGCCAGCAGTTACTCCTTGGGCCTGGCCTATGGCTACACCTTC.

The CDR3 nucleotides read TGCGCCAGCAGTTTGGTGGGAGGGTTCGACACCGGGGAGCTGTTTTTT. As protein: CASSLVGGFDTGELFF. This sequence joins TRBV10-1 and TRBJ2-2; TRBD2 matches at 7 bases. The V gene end was trimmed by 5 bases and the J gene end by 3 bases; junction bases not matched to a gene: 9. The germline CDR1 and CDR2 sequences are WNHNN and SYGVQD (reference sequence). CDR3 size: 16 residues.

The V call is TRBV2, the J call TRBJ1-5; 7 nucleotides agree with TRBD1. This CDR3 is 16 amino acids long. CDR1 and CDR2 (germline): SNHLY, FYNNEI. After removal of 6 bases from V and 6 bases from J, the junction contained 14 bases not matched to a gene. The DNA for the CDR3 is TGTGCCAGCAGCTCCCGATTCCGACAGGGAGTTCAGCCCCAGCATTTT. Translated: CASSSRFRQGVQPQHF. Combining the CDR3 with reference TRBV2 and TRBJ1-5 gives the whole variable domain EPEVTQTPSHQVTQMGQEVILRCVPISNHLYFYWYRQILGQKVEFLVSFYNNEISEKSEIFDDQFSVERPDGSNFTLKIRSTKLEDSAMYFCASSSRFRQGVQPQHFGDGTRLSIL.

The chain links TRBV28 to TRBJ2-1; 8 bases map to TRBD2. The germline V gene has CDR1 MDHEN and CDR2 SYDVKM. V lost 5 bases, J lost 8 bases, and 14 bases stayed unmatched. This CDR3 spans 16 amino acids. CDR3 DNA sequence: TGTGCCAGCAGTAACTTCGGGCTAGCGGGCGGGGATGAGCAGTTCTTC. Its protein is CASSNFGLAGGDEQFF.

This clone was seen a single time. CDR3 DNA: TGTGCCAGCTGCCCAACAGGGGGTGATCAGCCCCAGCATTTT. This codes for CASCPTGGDQPQHF. This chain connects TRBV27 to TRBJ1-5, with TRBD1 matching 8 bases. V shed 8 bases, J shed 5 bases, and the junction held 8 bases outside the gene matches. The CDR3 sequence is 14 residues long. The germline V gene has CDR1 MNHEY and CDR2 SMNVEV (reference sequence).

This clone appeared once. The genes are TRBV19 and TRBJ2-3; 8 bases map to TRBD2. CDR1 and CDR2 (germline): LNHDA, SQIVND (reference sequence). The length of the CDR3 is 18 residues. Unmatched junction bases numbered 15, after V lost 5 bases and J lost 2 bases. The CDR3 bases are TGTGCCAGTAGTCCCCAGCCCCCCATAGCGGGGCACACAGATACGCAGTATTTT. Protein sequence: CASSPQPPIAGHTDTQYF.

This sequence joins TRBV30 and TRBJ1-1; 7 bases fit TRBD1. CDR1 is GTSNPN, CDR2 SVGIG, per germline (reference sequence). The CDR3 has 14 amino acids. After removal of 3 bases from V and 5 bases from J, the junction contained 9 bases not matched to a gene. CDR3 DNA sequence: TGTGCCTGGAGGGAAAAGGGGGCGAGGACTGAAGCTTTCTTT. Translating gives CAWREKGARTEAFF.

The CDR3 spells CASSYSHRAWANVLTF. The CDR3 nucleotides are TGTGCCAGCAGTTATTCCCACAGGGCTTGGGCCAACGTCCTGACTTTC. This chain connects TRBV6-5 to TRBJ2-6; TRBD1 might be the D (6 bases). The CDR3 extends over 16 amino acids. Trimming pared 3 bases from V and 5 bases from J, leaving 14 bases between. CDR1 is MNHEY, CDR2 SVGAGI, per germline.

This clone has a single count. This rearrangement joins TRBV20-1 to TRBJ1-4; no firm D call. CDR1 DFQATT and CDR2 SNEGSKA come from the germline V gene (reference sequence). The CDR3 runs 11 residues. V gave up 2 bases and J gave up 6 bases, with 4 bases separating them. CDR3: CSARSDEKLFF. CDR3 sequence (DNA): TGCAGTGCTAGATCGGATGAAAAACTGTTTTTT.

V is TRBV5-5 and J is TRBJ1-1, with D unclear. This CDR3 spans 16 amino acids. Trimming cost V 3 bases and J 6 bases, with 21 bases left between them. Germline lookup yields CDR1 SGHKS and CDR2 YYEKEE (reference sequence). The CDR3 nucleotides read TGTGCCAGCAGCTCCTCCACCTCTCACCCAAACTCTGAAGCTTTCTTT. It translates to CASSSSTSHPNSEAFF.

The rearrangement uses TRBV19 and TRBJ2-5, with 12 bases aligning to TRBD2. The CDR3 contains 15 residues. J gave up 5 bases and V 9 bases, and 10 bases lay outside the gene matches. In germline, CDR1 is LNHDA, CDR2 SQIVND (reference sequence). The CDR3 DNA reads TGTGCCAGCGGACTAGCGGGGATCGGGAGGGAGACCCAGTACTTC. Translated: CASGLAGIGRETQYF.

V gene TRBV6-8 combines with J gene TRBJ2-4, with 10 bases aligning to TRBD2. V lost 5 bases and J lost 4; bases outside the gene matches: 11. This CDR3 region has 17 residues. CDR1 MNHGY and CDR2 SAAAGT come from the germline V gene. The CDR3 sequence: CASSPNTSGTPKNIQYF. CDR3 nucleotides: TGTGCCAGCAGTCCTAATACTAGCGGGACACCAAAAAACATTCAGTACTTC.

The chain employs TRBV2 and TRBJ2-7; 11 nucleotides align to TRBD2. The germline V gene encodes CDR1 SNHLY and CDR2 FYNNEI. J gave up 5 bases and V 5 bases, and 11 bases lay outside the gene matches. The CDR3 is 16 residues long. The CDR3 DNA follows: TGTGCCAGCAGTTCTAGCGGGAGGTCTTCTGGAAACGAGCAGTACTTC. It specifies CASSSSGRSSGNEQYF.

The chain couples TRBV5-1 to TRBJ1-1, with 8 bases lining up with TRBD1. The CDR3 totals 14 residues. The trim removed 5 bases at V and 4 bases at J, leaving 7 bases unmatched. Germline V lookup: CDR1 SGHRS, CDR2 YFSETQ. The CDR3 coding sequence is TGCGCCAGCAGATTAATCACAGGGGGCACTGAAGCTTTCTTT. Protein product: CASRLITGGTEAFF.

The CDR3 DNA follows: TGTGCCACCAGCAGAACAATCCCCGGGACAGCTTCCTACAATGAGCAGTTCTTC. Translation: CATSRTIPGTASYNEQFF. This chain connects TRBV15 to TRBJ2-1, with 7 bases fitting TRBD1. V was clipped by 2 bases and J by 1 base; unmatched bases: 11. CDR1 and CDR2 from the germline V gene are LNHNV and YYDKDF (reference sequence). This CDR3 has 18 residues.

The rearrangement links TRBV28 to TRBJ1-5; the D is unclear. V was shortened by 2 bases and J by 3 bases, with 11 bases between the two germline ends. This CDR3 spans 15 amino acids. The germline V gene has CDR1 MDHEN and CDR2 SYDVKM. CDR3 in amino acids: CASSLVSGVNQPQHF. The CDR3 DNA reads TGTGCCAGCAGTTTAGTTAGCGGGGTCAATCAGCCCCAGCATTTT.

The chain links TRBV28 to TRBJ1-4, with 7 positions matching TRBD1. The CDR3 extends over 15 amino acids. Germline V gene sequence: CDR1 MDHEN, CDR2 SYDVKM. Trimming cost V 6 bases and J 2 bases; bases outside gene matches: 6. This CDR3 reads CASSQLRGTNEKLFF. CDR3 sequence (DNA): TGTGCCAGCAGCCAACTCAGGGGGACTAATGAAAAACTGTTTTTT.

This clone was counted once. The rearrangement links TRBV30 to TRBJ1-1; D is perhaps TRBD1 (5 bases). V lost 1 base and J lost 5, with 14 bases in between. The CDR3 has 14 residues. Germline lookup yields CDR1 GTSNPN and CDR2 SVGIG (reference sequence). In DNA, the CDR3 is TGTGCCTGGAGTGACCACCCAGGGAGGACTGAAGCTTTCTTT. Its protein is CAWSDHPGRTEAFF.

The V and J genes are TRBV9 and TRBJ2-7, with no clear D. Trimming took 2 bases from V and 2 from J, leaving 5 bases between them. CDR3 length: 12 residues. CDR1 is SGDLS and CDR2 is YYNGEE in the germline V gene. CDR3 protein: CASSVEPYEQYF. CDR3 coding DNA: TGTGCCAGCAGCGTGGAGCCCTACGAGCAGTACTTC.

The chain couples TRBV7-7 to TRBJ2-1, with D possibly TRBD1 on 5 matching bases. V dropped 1 base and J dropped 4 bases, with 11 bases sitting between them. CDR3 size: 15 residues. Germline CDR1 and CDR2: SSHAT and FNYEAQ (reference sequence). The CDR3 DNA sequence: TGTGCCAGCAGCTTAGTCCCAACAGGTTACAATGAGCAGTTCTTC. Its translation is CASSLVPTGYNEQFF.